The 32 T cell receptor beta chains in this list originate from one sample, sequenced in a study of blood T cells in healthy people across ages. The use of a sample-barcoded 5' primer and a J-beta primer mix characterized a second PCR of about 6 to 11 cycles. A single record per CDR3 protein comes from TCRdb applying MiXCR to the 5' RACE reads. Among about 1.4 million distinct CDR3 sequences, 45% to 70% were seen once, and the ten largest hold about 6.3%. The sequencing input was blood. These receptor sequences come from a man younger than 35 in good health.

V gene TRBV10-3 combines with J gene TRBJ2-1; D is uncertain. Trimming shortened V by 6 bases and J by 6 bases, and 6 bases separated the two germline ends. Germline V gene sequence: CDR1 ENHRY, CDR2 SYGVKD. The CDR3 is 11 residues long. The CDR3 loop reads CAIRSINEQFF. The CDR3 DNA is TGTGCCATCAGATCTATCAATGAGCAGTTCTTC.

A few counts support this clonotype. V usage is TRBV2 and J usage is TRBJ2-1; no clear D gene. Germline V gene sequence: CDR1 SNHLY, CDR2 FYNNEI. V gave up 3 bases and J gave up 12 bases, with 6 bases separating them. The CDR3 contains 10 residues. CDR3 DNA sequence: TGTGCCAGCAGTGACCCAGGGCAGTTCTTC. Translated: CASSDPGQFF.

Concerning this clonotype itself: One end of the junction does not line up with germline, which may come from a read error. The V call is TRBV29-1, the J call TRBJ2-3; D unresolved. The CDR3 is 13 residues long. Germline V gene data show CDR1 as SQVTM and CDR2 as ANQGSEA. CDR3 protein: CSVVGRFTDTRYF. CDR3 nucleotides: TGCAGCGTTGTTGGCAGATTCACAGATACGCGGTATTTT.

V usage is TRBV7-9 and J usage is TRBJ1-1; D unresolved. Germline loops: CDR1 SEHNR, CDR2 FQNEAQ (reference sequence). V lost 1 base to trimming and J lost 4 bases, with 7 bases between them. This CDR3 is 13 amino acids long. CDR3 amino acids: CASSLGMSTEAFF. CDR3 DNA: TGTGCCAGCAGCTTAGGTATGAGCACTGAAGCTTTCTTT.

This clonotype appeared a few times. This CDR3 reads CATSRAKHNEQFF. The CDR3 nucleotides are TGTGCCACCAGCAGAGCAAAGCACAATGAGCAGTTCTTC. The rearrangement links TRBV15 to TRBJ2-1; D gene uncertain. Germline assignment: CDR1 LNHNV and CDR2 YYDKDF (reference sequence). V was cut by 1 base and J by 5 bases, with 6 bases left in between. CDR3 length: 13 amino acids. The whole variable domain, filled in from reference TRBV15 and TRBJ2-1, reads DAMVIQNPRYQVTQFGKPVTLSCSQTLNHNVMYWYQQKSSQAPKLLFHYYDKDFNNEADTPDNFQSRRPNTSFCFLDIRSPGLGDTAMYLCATSRAKHNEQFFGPGTRLTVL.

Turning to this clonotype: Being one base from a much bigger clone, this may be a read error. The chain couples TRBV12-3 or TRBV12-4 to TRBJ1-4; no reliable D call. The CDR3 extends over 14 amino acids. Trimming took 6 bases from V and 0 from J, leaving 8 bases between them. DNA for the CDR3: TGTGCCAGCAGGGACGGAGCAACTAATGAAAAACTGTTTTTT. As protein: CASRDGATNEKLFF.

This clonotype has only one observation. The gene calls are TRBV6-5 and TRBJ1-1, with D perhaps matching TRBD1 (5 bases). The V gene's germline CDR1 is MNHEY and CDR2 SVGAGI. Deletions cut 0 bases from V and 1 base from J, with 9 bases between. This CDR3 is built from 15 residues. The CDR3 DNA reads TGTGCCAGCAGTTACTCGTACGGGGCGAACACTGAAGCTTTCTTT. This sequence encodes CASSYSYGANTEAFF.

V is TRBV6-1 and J is TRBJ2-6, with 8 bases fitting TRBD1. The junction had 3 bases not matched to a gene; V was cut back by 1 base and J by 1 base. This CDR3 has 17 residues. Germline V CDR1 and CDR2: MNHNS, SASEGT. This chain's CDR3 is CASSEDWTGSGANVLTF. The CDR3 DNA reads as TGTGCCAGCAGTGAAGACTGGACAGGGTCTGGGGCCAACGTCCTGACTTTC.

This clonotype was seen a few times. The chain's CDR3 is CSVEDRTRNEQFF. In DNA, the CDR3 is TGCAGCGTTGAAGATCGGACCCGAAATGAGCAGTTCTTC. The V gene is TRBV29-1, the J gene TRBJ2-1; D unresolved. The V end was cut by 0 bases, the J end by 7 bases, with 10 bases between. Germline values: CDR1 SQVTM, CDR2 ANQGSEA. There are 13 residues in the CDR3.

This sequence joins TRBV12-3 or TRBV12-4 and TRBJ1-6; D remains ambiguous. The ends were cut back, 7 bases at V and 7 bases at J, with 17 bases in the middle. CDR3 size: 15 residues. In DNA, the CDR3 is TGTGCCAGCACCTCTAGGCCCAGGAACAATTCACCCCTCCACTTT. It translates to CASTSRPRNNSPLHF.

V and J are TRBV12-3 or TRBV12-4 and TRBJ1-2; D perhaps matches TRBD1 (5 bases). CDR3 length: 16 residues. Between the trimmed V and J ends, which lost 2 bases and 4 bases, there was a span of 17 bases. This chain's CDR3 is CASSLTLGQGTYGYTF. CDR3 nucleotides: TGTGCCAGCAGTTTAACCTTGGGCCAGGGTACCTATGGCTACACCTTC.

The chain carries TRBV7-9 and TRBJ2-5, with D maybe TRBD2 (6 bases). V was shortened by 5 bases and J by 11 bases, with 30 bases between the two germline ends. Germline-derived CDR1 and CDR2 are SEHNR and FQNEAQ (reference sequence). CDR3 length equals 17 residues. DNA of the CDR3: TGTGCCAGCAGCCCCTCGAAGGGCGGGGCTCAAACGAATGAGCAGTACTTC. This sequence encodes CASSPSKGGAQTNEQYF. Full variable domain (missing parts from reference TRBV7-9 and TRBJ2-5): DTGVSQNPRHKITKRGQNVTFRCDPISEHNRLYWYRQTLGQGPEFLTYFQNEAQLEKSRLLSDRFSAERPKGSFSTLEIQRTEQGDSAMYLCASSPSKGGAQTNEQYFGPGTRLLVL.

The V and J genes are TRBV20-1 and TRBJ2-3; maybe TRBD2 (5 bases). This CDR3 region has 15 residues. Trimming stripped 0 bases from V and 6 bases from J, with 16 bases between. From germline, CDR1 is DFQATT and CDR2 SNEGSKA (reference sequence). The CDR3: CSARDGGGRVDTQYF. CDR3 sequence (DNA): TGCAGTGCTAGAGATGGAGGCGGGCGTGTGGATACGCAGTATTTT.

V is TRBV5-1 and J is TRBJ1-2; the D is unclear. This CDR3 is 15 amino acids long. Germline V gene lookup returns CDR1 SGHRS and CDR2 YFSETQ. Trimming left V 6 bases short and J 2 bases short, with 17 bases between. The CDR3 here is CASNIGEAGNYGYTF. CDR3 DNA sequence: TGCGCCAGCAACATTGGGGAGGCGGGGAACTATGGCTACACCTTC.

The chain employs TRBV9 and TRBJ1-1; 7 bases match TRBD1. Trimming cost V 3 bases and J 0 bases; bases outside gene matches: 5. The germline gives CDR1 SGDLS, CDR2 YYNGEE. This CDR3 contains 15 residues. The CDR3 bases are TGTGCCAGCAGCGACAGGGGCGGACTGAACACTGAAGCTTTCTTT. This sequence encodes CASSDRGGLNTEAFF. The full variable domain, with the rest looked up from reference TRBV9 and TRBJ1-1, is DSGVTQTPKHLITATGQRVTLRCSPRSGDLSVYWYQQSLDQGLQFLIQYYNGEERAKGNILERFSAQQFPDLHSELNLSSLELGDSALYFCASSDRGGLNTEAFFGQGTRLTVV.

This chain uses TRBV6-5 with TRBJ2-3, with D perhaps TRBD2 (6 bases). Germline V gene lookup returns CDR1 MNHEY and CDR2 SVGAGI. This CDR3 comprises 14 residues. V was shortened by 6 bases and J by 1 base, with 11 bases between the two germline ends. Written as DNA, the CDR3 is TGTGCCAGCAGAATTAGCGGACGCACAGATACGCAGTATTTT. Amino acid sequence: CASRISGRTDTQYF.

The V and J genes are TRBV4-1 and TRBJ1-4; D gene unclear. Trimming removed 0 bases from V and 3 bases from J, with 17 bases in between. This CDR3 region has 18 residues. CDR1 MGHRA and CDR2 YSYEKL come from the germline V gene. CDR3 sequence (DNA): TGCGCCAGCAGCCAAGAATCCGCCGGCGCGGGAGCTAATGAAAAACTGTTTTTT. Its translation is CASSQESAGAGANEKLFF.

This clonotype was seen only once. CDR3 in amino acids: CASSYTGQGSGGAFF. The CDR3 bases are TGTGCCAGCAGTTATACCGGACAGGGTTCGGGCGGAGCTTTCTTT. The chain combines TRBV6-6 with TRBJ1-1; 8 bases match TRBD1. The germline V gene encodes CDR1 MNHNY and CDR2 SVGAGI (reference sequence). V gave up 3 bases and J gave up 10 bases; unmatched junction bases: 13. This CDR3 region has 15 residues.

The chain couples TRBV12-1 to TRBJ2-3; the table's D call, TRBD1, was not checked against the DNA. TRBV12-1 constitutes a pseudogene. This CDR3 is 15 amino acids long. The CDR3 nucleotides read TGTGCCAGCAGCCGGGACAGGTTTCTTTCAGATACGCAGTATTTT. It is translated as CASSRDRFLSDTQYF.

V usage is TRBV20-1 and J usage is TRBJ2-4; the match to TRBD2 covers 10 bases. The J call may be mistaken, given a closer DNA end match to TRBJ2-7. The CDR3 runs to 16 residues. Per germline, CDR1 DFQATT and CDR2 SNEGSKA (reference sequence). CDR3 amino acids: CSGSKGWTSGTYEQYF. The CDR3, as DNA: TGCAGTGGTTCGAAGGGTTGGACTAGCGGAACCTACGAGCAGTACTTC.

This CDR3 reads CASSLPTRVYGYTF. The CDR3 DNA reads TGTGCCAGCAGTTTACCGACGAGGGTCTATGGCTACACCTTC. V is TRBV12-3 or TRBV12-4 and J is TRBJ1-2; no clear D. The CDR3 runs to 14 residues. Trimming took 2 bases from V and 4 from J, leaving 11 bases between them.

CDR3 sequence reads: CASTSTGVGYNEQFF. CDR3 bases: TGTGCCAGCACTTCTACGGGGGTGGGGTACAATGAGCAGTTCTTC. The chain uses TRBV7-9 and TRBJ2-1; D perhaps matches TRBD2 (6 bases). This CDR3 is 15 amino acids long. Between the trimmed V and J ends, which lost 7 bases and 4 bases, there was a span of 17 bases. The germline V gene has CDR1 SEHNR and CDR2 FQNEAQ (reference sequence).

This clonotype was detected many times. Mismatch with germline at one junction end may stem from a read error. The chain couples TRBV5-1 to TRBJ2-1; a weak D match, TRBD2 (6 bases). The germline V gene encodes CDR1 SGHRS and CDR2 YFSETQ. This CDR3 is built from 15 residues. The CDR3 nucleotides are TGTGCCAGCAGTTTAGCGGTAAGCTCCTACAATGAGCAGTTCTTC. Translation gives CASSLAVSSYNEQFF.

In this sample, this clonotype turned up a few times. This chain connects TRBV12-5 to TRBJ1-2, with a weak D call TRBD1 (6 bases). With 4 bases removed from V and 1 base from J, the gap between germline ends came to 10 bases. Per the germline V gene, CDR1 is LGHNT and CDR2 is FRNRAP. The CDR3 consists of 14 residues. The CDR3 is CASGSGTFNYGYTF. CDR3 nucleotides: TGTGCTAGTGGTTCCGGGACATTTAACTATGGCTACACCTTC.

V is TRBV6-6 and J is TRBJ2-2; D gene uncertain. Germline CDR1 reads MNHNY; CDR2 reads SVGAGI (reference sequence). V was shortened by 2 bases and J by 2 bases, with 6 bases between the two germline ends. This CDR3 has 14 amino acids. DNA of the CDR3: TGTGCCAGCAGTTACCCAGATAACACCGGGGAGCTGTTTTTT. Residues: CASSYPDNTGELFF.

This clonotype has only a few counts. The chain couples TRBV20-1 to TRBJ2-7; TRBD2 matches 9 bases. CDR1 DFQATT and CDR2 SNEGSKA come from the germline V gene (reference sequence). The length of the CDR3 is 15 residues. The junction had 9 bases not matched to a gene; V was cut back by 6 bases and J by 0 bases. The CDR3 here is CSAPARGGNSYEQYF. CDR3 bases: TGCAGTGCCCCGGCGCGGGGGGGAAACTCCTACGAGCAGTACTTC.

In its sample, this clonotype was seen a few times. The V and J genes are TRBV12-3 or TRBV12-4 and TRBJ2-4; D is undetermined. Trimming stripped 6 bases from V and 7 bases from J, with 16 bases between. CDR3 length: 14 residues. The DNA of the CDR3 is TGTGCCAGCAGCTTCGGATACCCGGAGAACATTCAGTACTTC. It codes for CASSFGYPENIQYF.

V usage is TRBV27 and J usage is TRBJ2-3; no definite D call. CDR1 MNHEY and CDR2 SMNVEV come from the germline V gene (reference sequence). V was cut by 1 base and J by 14 bases, with 13 bases left in between. The CDR3 contains 12 residues. The CDR3 coding sequence is TGTGCCAGCAGTTTATATGGGGATGCGTCGTATTTT. Protein: CASSLYGDASYF.

The chain couples TRBV27 to TRBJ2-1, with D unresolved. V was pared by 1 base and J by 8 bases, with 15 bases between. CDR1 and CDR2 from the germline V gene are MNHEY and SMNVEV (reference sequence). This CDR3 has 15 amino acids. The CDR3: CASSLLVLGTHEQFF. The CDR3 bases are TGTGCCAGCAGTTTATTAGTCTTGGGTACCCATGAGCAGTTCTTC.

This clonotype has a handful of counts. The V call is TRBV29-1, the J call TRBJ1-1; perhaps TRBD1 as D (6 bases). V was pared by 6 bases and J by 4 bases, with 6 bases between. CDR3 length: 10 amino acids. Germline-derived CDR1 and CDR2 are SQVTM and ANQGSEA. CDR3 nucleotides: TGCAGCGTGGGGGCCACTGAAGCTTTCTTT. It specifies CSVGATEAFF.

This chain joins TRBV10-3 and TRBJ2-1, with D perhaps being TRBD1 or TRBD2 (5 bases each). The end of the DNA is better explained by TRBJ2-7, so the J call may be wrong. CDR1 and CDR2 (germline): ENHRY, SYGVKD. The CDR3 is 16 residues long. The CDR3 nucleotides read TGTGCCACTTACATGCCCGGGGCGGGCGCGGTAAATGAGCAGTACTTC. Protein product: CATYMPGAGAVNEQYF.

V gene TRBV20-1 combines with J gene TRBJ2-1, with 9 bases matching TRBD2. The CDR3 runs 14 residues. CDR1 DFQATT and CDR2 SNEGSKA come from the germline V gene (reference sequence). V was clipped by 6 bases and J by 7 bases; unmatched bases: 10. The CDR3 spells CSAMRLAGDNEQFF. The CDR3 bases are TGCAGTGCCATGAGGTTAGCGGGGGATAATGAGCAGTTCTTC.